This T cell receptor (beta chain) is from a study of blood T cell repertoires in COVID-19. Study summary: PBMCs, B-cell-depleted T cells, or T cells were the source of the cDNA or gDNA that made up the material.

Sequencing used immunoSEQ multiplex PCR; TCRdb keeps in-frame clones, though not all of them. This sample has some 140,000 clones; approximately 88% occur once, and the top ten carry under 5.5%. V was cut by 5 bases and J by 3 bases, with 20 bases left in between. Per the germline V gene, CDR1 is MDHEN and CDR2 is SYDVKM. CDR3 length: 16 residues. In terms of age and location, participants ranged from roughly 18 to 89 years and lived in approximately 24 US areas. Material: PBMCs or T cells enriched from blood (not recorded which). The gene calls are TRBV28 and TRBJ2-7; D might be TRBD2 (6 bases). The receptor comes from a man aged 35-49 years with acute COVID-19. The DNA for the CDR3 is TGTGCCAGCAGTCCTGAATTGGAGGGCCTTTACTACGAGCAGTACTTC. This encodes CASSPELEGLYYEQYF.